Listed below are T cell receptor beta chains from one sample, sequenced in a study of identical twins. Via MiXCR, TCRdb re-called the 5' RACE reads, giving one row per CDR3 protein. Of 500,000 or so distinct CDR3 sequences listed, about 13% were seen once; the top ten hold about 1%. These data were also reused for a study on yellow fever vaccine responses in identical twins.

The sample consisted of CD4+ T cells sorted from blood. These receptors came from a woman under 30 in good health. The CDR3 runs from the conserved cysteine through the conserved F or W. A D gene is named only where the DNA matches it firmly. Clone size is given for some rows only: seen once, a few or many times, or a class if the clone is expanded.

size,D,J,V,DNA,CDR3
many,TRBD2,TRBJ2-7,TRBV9,TGTGCCAGCAGCGCACTAGCGGGAGGGCCCTACGAGCAGTACTTC,CASSALAGGPYEQYF
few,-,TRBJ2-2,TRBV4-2,TGTGCCAGCAGCCAAACTGCTAGCACAGACACCGGGGAGCTGTTTTTT,CASSQTASTDTGELFF
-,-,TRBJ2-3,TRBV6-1,TGTGCCAGCAGGAGTAGTGGGGGGCCCACAGATACGCAGTATTTT,CASRSSGGPTDTQYF
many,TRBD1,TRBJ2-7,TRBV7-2,TGTGCCAGCAGCTTAGCGCCCGGGACAGGGAGCTACGAGCAGTACTTC,CASSLAPGTGSYEQYF
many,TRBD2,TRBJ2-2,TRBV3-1,TGTGCCAGCAGCCAAGAGCGGGGGAGGAGCACCGGGGAGCTGTTTTTT,CASSQERGRSTGELFF
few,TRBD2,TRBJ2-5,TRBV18,TGTGCCAGCTCACCGCCTAGCGGGAAGCAAGAGACCCAGTACTTC,CASSPPSGKQETQYF
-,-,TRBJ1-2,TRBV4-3,TGCGCCAGCAGCCGAGAAGGGTATGGCTACACCTTC,CASSREGYGYTF
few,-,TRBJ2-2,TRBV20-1,TGCAGTGCTAGAGCGATGAACACCGGGGAGCTGTTTTTT,CSARAMNTGELFF
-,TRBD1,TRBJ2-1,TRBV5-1,TGCGCCAGCAGCTCAGACAGGGGGCTCTACAATGAGCAGTTCTTC,CASSSDRGLYNEQFF
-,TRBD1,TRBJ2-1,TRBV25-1,TGTGCCAGCAGTGTAAAATCCAGGGGGCGCATGGATGAGCAGTTCTTC,CASSVKSRGRMDEQFF
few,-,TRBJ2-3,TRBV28,TGTGCCAGCAGGATGAGGGGCACAGATACGCAGTATTTT,CASRMRGTDTQYF
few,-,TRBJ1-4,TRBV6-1,TGTGCCAGCAGCACAGGGTGGATGGGAGAAAAACTGTTTTTT,CASSTGWMGEKLFF
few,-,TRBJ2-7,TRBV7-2,TGTGCCAGCAGCCCGGCGTGGGAACGGACGCTCTACGAGCAGTACTTC,CASSPAWERTLYEQYF
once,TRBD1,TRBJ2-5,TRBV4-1,TGCGCCAGCAGCCATCTAGACAGGGGGCAAGAGACCCAGTACTTC,CASSHLDRGQETQYF
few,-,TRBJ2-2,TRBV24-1,TGTGCCACCAGTGATTTGGGACCCAGTACGAACACCGGGGAGCTGTTTTTT,CATSDLGPSTNTGELFF
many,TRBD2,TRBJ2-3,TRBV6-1,TGTGCCAGCAGCCGCACAGCGGGGGGCCGAGGAGATACGCAGTATTTT,CASSRTAGGRGDTQYF
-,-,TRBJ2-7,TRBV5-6,TGTGCCAGCAGCTTTACCACTTCCTACGAGCAGTACTTC,CASSFTTSYEQYF
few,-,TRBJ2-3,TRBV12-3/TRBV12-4,TGTGCCAGCAGTGCCCTCCAGAAAAGTATCACAGATACGCAGTATTTT,CASSALQKSITDTQYF
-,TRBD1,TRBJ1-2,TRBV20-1,TGCAGTGCTGGAGGGACAGGGGGCAATGGACAGTATGGCTACACCTTC,CSAGGTGGNGQYGYTF